The 2 T cell receptor beta chains below all came from one sample that was sequenced in a study of monozygotic twins with inflammatory bowel disease. TCRdb reworked the 5' RACE reads into one entry per CDR3 protein, no DNA. Across some 130,000 distinct CDR3 sequences, the top ten clones capture 0.95% to 1.5% of the sample. Sequenced material: blood. Source of these receptors: a human donor with ulcerative colitis or Crohn's disease, or a healthy co-twin of an affected twin (not recorded which).

This rearrangement joins TRBV15 to TRBJ2-1. The CDR3 consists of 13 residues. The V gene's germline CDR1 is LNHNV and CDR2 YYDKDF (reference sequence). The CDR3 loop is CATSRDPVTEQFF.

This chain uses TRBV5-1 with TRBJ2-5; no DNA is available, so the TRBD2 call from TCRdb remains unchecked. Per germline, CDR1 SGHRS and CDR2 YFSETQ. The CDR3 spans 14 residues. This CDR3 is CASSRESLMETQYF.